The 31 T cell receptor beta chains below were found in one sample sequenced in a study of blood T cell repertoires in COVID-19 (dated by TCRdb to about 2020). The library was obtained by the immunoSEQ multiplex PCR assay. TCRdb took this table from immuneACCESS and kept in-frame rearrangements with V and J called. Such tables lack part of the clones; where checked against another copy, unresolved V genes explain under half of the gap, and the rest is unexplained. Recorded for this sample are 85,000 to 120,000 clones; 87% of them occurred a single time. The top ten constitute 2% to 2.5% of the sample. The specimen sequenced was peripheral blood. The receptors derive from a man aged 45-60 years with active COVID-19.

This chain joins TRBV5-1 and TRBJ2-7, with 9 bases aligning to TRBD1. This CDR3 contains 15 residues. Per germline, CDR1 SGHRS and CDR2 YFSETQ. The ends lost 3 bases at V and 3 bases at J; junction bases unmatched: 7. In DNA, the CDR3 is TGCGCCAGCAGCTCATCTGGACAGGGGAGCTACGAGCAGTACTTC. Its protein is CASSSSGQGSYEQYF.

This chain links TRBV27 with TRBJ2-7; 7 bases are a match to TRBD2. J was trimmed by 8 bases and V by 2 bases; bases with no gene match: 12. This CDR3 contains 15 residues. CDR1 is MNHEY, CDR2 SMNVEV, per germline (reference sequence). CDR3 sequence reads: CASSLETGLFKKQYF. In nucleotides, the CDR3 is TGTGCCAGCAGTTTAGAAACGGGACTATTTAAAAAGCAGTACTTC.

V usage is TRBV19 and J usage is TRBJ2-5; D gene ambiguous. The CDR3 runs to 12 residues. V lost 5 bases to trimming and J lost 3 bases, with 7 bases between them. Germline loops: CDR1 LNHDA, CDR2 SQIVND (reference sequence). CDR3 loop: CASSSSEETQYF. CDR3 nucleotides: TGTGCCAGTAGTTCCTCAGAAGAGACCCAGTACTTC.

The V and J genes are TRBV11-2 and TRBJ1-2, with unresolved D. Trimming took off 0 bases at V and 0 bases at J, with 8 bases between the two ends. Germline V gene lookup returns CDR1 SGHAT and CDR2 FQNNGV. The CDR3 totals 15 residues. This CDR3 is CASSLEGSSNYGYTF. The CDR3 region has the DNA TGTGCCAGCAGCTTAGAGGGCAGTTCTAACTATGGCTACACCTTC.

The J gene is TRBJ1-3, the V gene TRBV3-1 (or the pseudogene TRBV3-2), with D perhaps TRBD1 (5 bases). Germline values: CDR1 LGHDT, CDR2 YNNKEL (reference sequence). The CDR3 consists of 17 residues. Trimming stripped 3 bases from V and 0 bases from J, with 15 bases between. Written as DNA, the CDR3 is TGTGCCAGCAGCCACCGTTGGGACTGGGGCTCTGGAAACACCATATATTTT. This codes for CASSHRWDWGSGNTIYF.

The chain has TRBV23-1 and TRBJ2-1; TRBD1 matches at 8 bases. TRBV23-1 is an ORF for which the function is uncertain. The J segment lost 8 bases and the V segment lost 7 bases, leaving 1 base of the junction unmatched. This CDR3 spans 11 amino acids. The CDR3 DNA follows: TGCGCCAGCACGGACAGGGATGAGCAGTTCTTC. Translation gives CASTDRDEQFF.

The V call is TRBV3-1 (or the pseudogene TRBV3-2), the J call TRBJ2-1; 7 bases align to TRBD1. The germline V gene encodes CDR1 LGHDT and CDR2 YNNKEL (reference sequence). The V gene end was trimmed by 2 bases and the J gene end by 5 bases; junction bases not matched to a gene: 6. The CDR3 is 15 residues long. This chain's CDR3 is CASSQKGGRDNEQFF. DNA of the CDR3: TGTGCCAGCAGCCAAAAAGGGGGCCGGGACAATGAGCAGTTCTTC.

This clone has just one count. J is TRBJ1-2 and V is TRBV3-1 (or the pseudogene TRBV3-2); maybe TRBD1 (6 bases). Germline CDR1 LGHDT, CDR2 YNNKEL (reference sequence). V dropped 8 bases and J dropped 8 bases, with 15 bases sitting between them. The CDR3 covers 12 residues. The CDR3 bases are TGTGCCAGCGGGCTGGGGGGGCACGGCTACACCTTC. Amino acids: CASGLGGHGYTF.

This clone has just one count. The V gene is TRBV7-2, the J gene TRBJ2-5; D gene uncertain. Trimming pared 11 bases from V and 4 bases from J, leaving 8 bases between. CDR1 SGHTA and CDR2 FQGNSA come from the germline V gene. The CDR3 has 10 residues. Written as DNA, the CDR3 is TGTGCCGCCGGGTCAGAGACCCAGTACTTC. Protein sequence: CAAGSETQYF.

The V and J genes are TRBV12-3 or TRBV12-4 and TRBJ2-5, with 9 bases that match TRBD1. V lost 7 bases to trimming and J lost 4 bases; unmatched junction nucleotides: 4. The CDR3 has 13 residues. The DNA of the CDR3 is TGTGCCAGCAAAGGGACAGGGAGAGAGACCCAGTACTTC. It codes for CASKGTGRETQYF.

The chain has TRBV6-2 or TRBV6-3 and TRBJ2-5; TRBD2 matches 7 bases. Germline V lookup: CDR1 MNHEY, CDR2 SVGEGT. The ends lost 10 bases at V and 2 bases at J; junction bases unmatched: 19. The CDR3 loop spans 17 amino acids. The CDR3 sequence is CATSPHPAGVNQETQYF. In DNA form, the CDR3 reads TGTGCCACCAGCCCCCACCCGGCGGGGGTAAATCAAGAGACCCAGTACTTC.

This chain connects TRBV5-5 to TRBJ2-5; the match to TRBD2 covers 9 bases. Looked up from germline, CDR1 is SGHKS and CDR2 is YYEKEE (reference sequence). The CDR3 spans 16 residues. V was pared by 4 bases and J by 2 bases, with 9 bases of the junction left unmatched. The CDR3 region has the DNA TGTGCCAGCAGCCCGGGCTTGGCGGGGGGGCAAGAGACCCAGTACTTC. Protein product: CASSPGLAGGQETQYF.

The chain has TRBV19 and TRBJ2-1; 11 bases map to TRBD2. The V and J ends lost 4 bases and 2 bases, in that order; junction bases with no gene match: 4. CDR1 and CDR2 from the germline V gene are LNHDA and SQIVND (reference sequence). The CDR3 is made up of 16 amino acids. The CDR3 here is CASSSSGGAAYNEQFF. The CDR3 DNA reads TGTGCCAGTAGTAGTAGCGGGGGGGCCGCCTACAATGAGCAGTTCTTC. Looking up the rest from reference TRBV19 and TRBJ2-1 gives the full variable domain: DGGITQSPKYLFRKEGQNVTLSCEQNLNHDAMYWYRQDPGQGLRLIYYSQIVNDFQKGDIAEGYSVSREKKESFPLTVTSAQKNPTAFYLCASSSSGGAAYNEQFFGPGTRLTVL.

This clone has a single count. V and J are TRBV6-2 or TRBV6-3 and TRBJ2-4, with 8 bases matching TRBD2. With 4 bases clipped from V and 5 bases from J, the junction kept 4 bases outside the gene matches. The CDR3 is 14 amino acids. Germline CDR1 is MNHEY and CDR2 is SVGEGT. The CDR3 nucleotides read TGTGCCAGCAGTTCGGGGACTAGACAAAACATTCAGTACTTC. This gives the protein CASSSGTRQNIQYF.

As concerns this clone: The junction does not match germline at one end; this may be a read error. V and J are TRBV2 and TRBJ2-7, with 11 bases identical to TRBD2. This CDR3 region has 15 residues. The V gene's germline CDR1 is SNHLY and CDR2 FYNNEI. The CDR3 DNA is TGTGCCGGCAGCGTAGCGGGGGGGCCGTCCTACGAGCAGTACTTC. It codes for CAGSVAGGPSYEQYF.

This CDR3 is CASTQRLAGGMRETQYF. CDR3 coding DNA: TGCGCCAGCACCCAACGACTAGCGGGGGGGATGAGAGAGACCCAGTACTTC. This chain joins TRBV10-1 and TRBJ2-5; TRBD2 aligns across 14 bases. Germline assignment: CDR1 WNHNN and CDR2 SYGVQD (reference sequence). The CDR3 runs to 17 residues. V trimming: 7 bases; J trimming: 4 bases; junction bases outside the gene matches: 11.

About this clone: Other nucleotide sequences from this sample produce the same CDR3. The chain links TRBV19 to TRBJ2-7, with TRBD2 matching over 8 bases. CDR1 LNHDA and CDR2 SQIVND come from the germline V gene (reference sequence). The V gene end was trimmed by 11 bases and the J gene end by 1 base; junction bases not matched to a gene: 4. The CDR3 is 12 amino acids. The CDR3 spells CASRGGSYEQYF. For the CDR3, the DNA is TGTGCCTCTCGGGGGGGGTCCTACGAGCAGTACTTC.

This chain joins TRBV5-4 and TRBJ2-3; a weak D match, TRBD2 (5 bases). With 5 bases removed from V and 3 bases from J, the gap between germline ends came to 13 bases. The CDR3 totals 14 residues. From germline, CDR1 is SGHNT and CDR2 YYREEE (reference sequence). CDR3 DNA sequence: TGTGCCAGCAGAGATGGGCTAGCTACAGATACGCAGTATTTT. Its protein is CASRDGLATDTQYF. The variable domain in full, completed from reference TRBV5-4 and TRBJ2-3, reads ETGVTQSPTHLIKTRGQQVTLRCSSQSGHNTVSWYQQALGQGPQFIFQYYREEENGRGNFPPRFSGLQFPNYSSELNVNALELDDSALYLCASRDGLATDTQYFGPGTRLTVL.

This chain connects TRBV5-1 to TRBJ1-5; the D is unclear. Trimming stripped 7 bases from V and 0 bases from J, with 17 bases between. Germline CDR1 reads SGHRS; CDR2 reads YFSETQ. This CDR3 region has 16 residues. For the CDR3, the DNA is TGCGCCAGCCCTTGCGCCAGGCGCTATAGCAATCAGCCCCAGCATTTT. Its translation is CASPCARRYSNQPQHF.

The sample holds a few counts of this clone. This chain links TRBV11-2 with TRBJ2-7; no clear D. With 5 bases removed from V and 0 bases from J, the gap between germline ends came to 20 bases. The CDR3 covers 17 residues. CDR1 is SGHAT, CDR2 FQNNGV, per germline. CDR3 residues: CASSPPFLSVNSYEQYF. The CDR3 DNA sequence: TGTGCCAGCAGCCCTCCATTCCTATCGGTTAACTCCTACGAGCAGTACTTC. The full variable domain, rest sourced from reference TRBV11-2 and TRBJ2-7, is EAGVAQSPRYKIIEKRQSVAFWCNPISGHATLYWYQQILGQGPKLLIQFQNNGVVDDSQLPKDRFSAERLKGVDSTLKIQPAKLEDSAVYLCASSPPFLSVNSYEQYFGPGTRLTVT.

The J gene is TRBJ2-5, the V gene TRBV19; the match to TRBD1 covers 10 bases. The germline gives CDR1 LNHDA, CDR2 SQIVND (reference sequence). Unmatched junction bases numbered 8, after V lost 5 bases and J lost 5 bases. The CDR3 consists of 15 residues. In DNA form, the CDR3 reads TGTGCCAGTAGTCGGGACAGGGGTCATATCGAGACCCAGTACTTC. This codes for CASSRDRGHIETQYF.

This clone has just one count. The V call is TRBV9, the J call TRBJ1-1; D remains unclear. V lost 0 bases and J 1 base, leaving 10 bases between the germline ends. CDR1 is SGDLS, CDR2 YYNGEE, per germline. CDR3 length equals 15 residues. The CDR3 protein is CASSVGPGSNTEAFF. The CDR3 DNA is TGTGCCAGCAGCGTAGGTCCGGGATCGAACACTGAAGCTTTCTTT.

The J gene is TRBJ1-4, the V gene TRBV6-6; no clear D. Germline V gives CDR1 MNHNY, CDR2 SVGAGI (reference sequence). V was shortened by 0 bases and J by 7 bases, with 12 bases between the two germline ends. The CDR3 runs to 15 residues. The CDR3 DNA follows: TGTGCCAGCAGTTACTCGGGGAGTAAGGGTGAAAAACTGTTTTTT. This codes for CASSYSGSKGEKLFF.

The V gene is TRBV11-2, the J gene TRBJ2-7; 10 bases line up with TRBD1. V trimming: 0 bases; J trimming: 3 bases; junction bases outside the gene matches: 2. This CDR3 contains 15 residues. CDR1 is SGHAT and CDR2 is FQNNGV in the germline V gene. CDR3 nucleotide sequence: TGTGCCAGCAGCTTAGACCGGACAGGGGGCTACGAGCAGTACTTC. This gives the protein CASSLDRTGGYEQYF. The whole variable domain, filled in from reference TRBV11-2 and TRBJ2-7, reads EAGVAQSPRYKIIEKRQSVAFWCNPISGHATLYWYQQILGQGPKLLIQFQNNGVVDDSQLPKDRFSAERLKGVDSTLKIQPAKLEDSAVYLCASSLDRTGGYEQYFGPGTRLTVT.

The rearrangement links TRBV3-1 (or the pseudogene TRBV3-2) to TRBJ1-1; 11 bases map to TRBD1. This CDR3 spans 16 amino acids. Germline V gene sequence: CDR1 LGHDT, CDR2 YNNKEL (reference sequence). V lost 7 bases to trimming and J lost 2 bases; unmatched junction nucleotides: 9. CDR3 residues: CASKTGTGGVNTEAFF. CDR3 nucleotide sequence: TGTGCCAGCAAAACCGGGACAGGGGGGGTCAACACTGAAGCTTTCTTT.

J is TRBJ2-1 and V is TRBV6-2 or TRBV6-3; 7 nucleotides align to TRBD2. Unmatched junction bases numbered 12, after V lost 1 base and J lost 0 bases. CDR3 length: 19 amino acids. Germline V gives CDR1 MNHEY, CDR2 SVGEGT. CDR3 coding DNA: TGTGCCAGCAGTTACTTTCCCCCCGGGGGGACCCTCTCCTACAATGAGCAGTTCTTC. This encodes CASSYFPPGGTLSYNEQFF.

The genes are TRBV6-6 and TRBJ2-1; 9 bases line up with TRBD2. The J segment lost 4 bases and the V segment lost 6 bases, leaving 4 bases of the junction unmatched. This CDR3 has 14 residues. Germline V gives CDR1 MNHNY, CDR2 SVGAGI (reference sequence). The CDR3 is CASSKRGDYNEQFF. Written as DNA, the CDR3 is TGTGCCAGCAGCAAGCGGGGGGATTACAATGAGCAGTTCTTC.

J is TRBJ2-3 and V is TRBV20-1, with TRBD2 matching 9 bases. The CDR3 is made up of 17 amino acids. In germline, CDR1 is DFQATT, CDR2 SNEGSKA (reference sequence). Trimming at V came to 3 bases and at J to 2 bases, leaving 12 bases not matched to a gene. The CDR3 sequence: CSASSGGLYSYTDTQYF. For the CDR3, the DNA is TGCAGTGCTAGTAGCGGGGGCCTCTACTCTTACACAGATACGCAGTATTTT.

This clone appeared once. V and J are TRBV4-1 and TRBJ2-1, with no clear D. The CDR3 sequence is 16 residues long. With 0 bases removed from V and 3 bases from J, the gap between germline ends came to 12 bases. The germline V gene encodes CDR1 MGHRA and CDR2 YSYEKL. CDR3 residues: CASSQDGFASYNEQFF. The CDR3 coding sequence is TGCGCCAGCAGCCAAGACGGGTTCGCCAGCTACAATGAGCAGTTCTTC.

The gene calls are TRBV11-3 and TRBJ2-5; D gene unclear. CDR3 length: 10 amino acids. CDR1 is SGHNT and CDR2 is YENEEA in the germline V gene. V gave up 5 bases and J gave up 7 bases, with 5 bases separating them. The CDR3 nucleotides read TGTGCCAGCAGCCCCGGGACCCAGTACTTC. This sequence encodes CASSPGTQYF.

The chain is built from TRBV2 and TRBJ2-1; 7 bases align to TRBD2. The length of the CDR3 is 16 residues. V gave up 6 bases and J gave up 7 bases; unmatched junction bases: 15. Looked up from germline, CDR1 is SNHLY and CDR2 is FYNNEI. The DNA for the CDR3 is TGTGCCAGCAGCCTTAGGGGACTAAGCCACGGAAATGAGCAGTTCTTC. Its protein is CASSLRGLSHGNEQFF.